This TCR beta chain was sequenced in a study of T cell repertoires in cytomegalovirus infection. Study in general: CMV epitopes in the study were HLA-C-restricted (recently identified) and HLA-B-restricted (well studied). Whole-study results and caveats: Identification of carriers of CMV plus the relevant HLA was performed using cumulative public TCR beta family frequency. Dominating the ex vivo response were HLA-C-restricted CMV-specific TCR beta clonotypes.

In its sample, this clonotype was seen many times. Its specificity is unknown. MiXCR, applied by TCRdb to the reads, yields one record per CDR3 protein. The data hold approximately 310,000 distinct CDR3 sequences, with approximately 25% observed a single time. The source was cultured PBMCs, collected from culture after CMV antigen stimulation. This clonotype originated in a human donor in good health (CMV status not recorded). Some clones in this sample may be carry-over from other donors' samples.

DNA for the CDR3: TGTGCCAGCAGCTTGCAGGGGGCTGCTGGGGCCAACGTCCTGACTTTC. Residues: CASSLQGAAGANVLTF. The genes are TRBV7-2 and TRBJ2-6; the match to TRBD1 covers 8 bases. The CDR3 is 16 amino acids. Losses at the gene ends were 3 bases for V and 2 bases for J; bases not matched to a gene: 3. Germline loops: CDR1 SGHTA, CDR2 FQGNSA.